Sequencing of this T cell receptor (beta chain) was carried out in a study of cytomegalovirus exposure and HLA in healthy donors. Study details: The roughly 120 validation repertoires, a later analysis reported, used the same platform as the approximately 700 first-cohort repertoires. Study conclusions and caveats: Listed as cytomegalovirus-associated were 150 or so TCR beta chains. Cytomegalovirus status was reportedly diagnosed by the classifier with high sensitivity and specificity.

Clones were read by immunoSEQ multiplex PCR, and TCRdb kept only the in-frame ones, dropping some. The sample carries under 100,000 clones, roughly 96% recorded once. Germline V gene sequence: CDR1 SGHDT, CDR2 YYEEEE. Trimming shortened V by 3 bases and J by 2 bases, and 12 bases separated the two germline ends. CDR3 length: 15 amino acids. Of note for this clone: The antigen is unknown.

The sequenced material came from PBMCs. The J gene is TRBJ1-5, the V gene TRBV5-6, with unresolved D. The TCR sequence derives from a young woman in good health and CMV-seronegative. The CDR3: CASSWRTFGNQPQHF. In nucleotides, the CDR3 is TGTGCCAGCAGCTGGAGGACCTTCGGCAATCAGCCCCAGCATTTT.